The present entry profiles one TCR beta chain with its context. The sample comes from a study of blood T cell repertoires in COVID-19. Across the study: Nucleic acid was either cDNA or gDNA, and it came from T cells, B-cell-depleted T cells, or PBMCs.

The CDR3 sequence is 17 residues long. Germline V gene sequence: CDR1 MGHDK, CDR2 SYGVNS. The ends lost 3 bases at V and 0 bases at J; junction bases unmatched: 5. This table comes from immunoSEQ multiplex PCR, and its TCRdb copy is limited to in-frame clones, with some not included. The sample holds tens of thousands of clones, about 85% seen once. The rearrangement links TRBV25-1 to TRBJ2-1; TRBD2 matches 10 bases. Source material: peripheral blood. This TCR derives from a middle-aged man in a cohort sampled during active COVID-19. The CDR3 coding sequence is TGTGCCAGCAGTGACTTACAGCGGGAGGGCTCCTACAATGAGCAGTTCTTC. It specifies CASSDLQREGSYNEQFF.